The clone carrying this T cell receptor (beta chain) has more than one count but fewer than ten. CDR3 length: 15 amino acids. Germline V gene lookup returns CDR1 KGHSH and CDR2 LQKENI. The V gene lost 2 bases and the J gene lost 4 bases, with 14 bases spanning the gap. The entry originates in a study of T cell repertoires in cytomegalovirus infection. TCRdb itself ran the reads through MiXCR, one entry per CDR3 protein. The table shows 400,000 or so distinct CDR3 sequences, with 15% to 20% occurring only once. This TCR was recovered from a human donor in good health (CMV status not recorded). Some clones in this sample may be carry-over from other donors' samples. The chain carries TRBV18 and TRBJ2-5; the D gene could be TRBD1 or TRBD2 (5 bases each). Sequenced material: PBMCs. Written as DNA, the CDR3 is TGTGCCAGCTCACCAAACCGGGACGGACCAGAGACCCAGTACTTC. This gives the protein CASSPNRDGPETQYF.